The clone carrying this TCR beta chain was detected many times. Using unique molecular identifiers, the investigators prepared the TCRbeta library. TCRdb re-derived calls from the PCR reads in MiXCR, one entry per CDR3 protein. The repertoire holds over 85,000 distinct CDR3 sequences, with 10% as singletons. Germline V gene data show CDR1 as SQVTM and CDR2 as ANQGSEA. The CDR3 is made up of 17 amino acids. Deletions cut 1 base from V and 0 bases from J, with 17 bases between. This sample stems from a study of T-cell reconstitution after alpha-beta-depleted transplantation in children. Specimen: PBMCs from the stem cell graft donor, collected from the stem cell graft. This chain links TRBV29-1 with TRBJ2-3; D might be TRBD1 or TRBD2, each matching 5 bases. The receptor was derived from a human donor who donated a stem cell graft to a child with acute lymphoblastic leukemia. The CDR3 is CSVEAPGDGPSTDTQYF. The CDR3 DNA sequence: TGCAGCGTTGAAGCCCCCGGGGACGGGCCAAGCACAGATACGCAGTATTTT.